Listed here are 24 T cell receptor beta chains from one sample, sequenced in a study of cytomegalovirus exposure and HLA in healthy donors. Primers included in the PCR were 60 Vbeta and 13 Jbeta primers. Assay used: immunoSEQ multiplex PCR; TCRdb lists only in-frame clones, some missing. The table shows some 150,000 clones, with approximately 86% occurring only once. Source material: PBMCs. All receptors come from a woman in her fifties or sixties in good health and CMV-seropositive.

The gene calls are TRBV6-5 and TRBJ2-2; D possibly corresponds to TRBD2 (6 bases). CDR3 length: 14 residues. Trimming removed 7 bases from V and 4 bases from J, with 13 bases in between. CDR1 is MNHEY and CDR2 is SVGAGI in the germline V gene. The CDR3 DNA is TGTGCCAGCACCCGGGGGTCGGTCACCGGGGAGCTGTTTTTT. Encoded protein: CASTRGSVTGELFF.

The rearrangement joins TRBV5-1 to TRBJ1-5; TRBD1 aligns across 8 bases. The junction had 12 bases not matched to a gene; V was cut back by 5 bases and J by 2 bases. This CDR3 is 17 amino acids long. In germline, CDR1 is SGHRS, CDR2 YFSETQ. The CDR3 DNA reads as TGCGCCAGCAGTCTTGGGGCTTCGACAGGGGGCAATCAGCCCCAGCATTTT. This codes for CASSLGASTGGNQPQHF.

This clone has only a few counts. The V gene is TRBV10-3, the J gene TRBJ1-1; possibly TRBD1 for D (6 bases). Trimming cost V 6 bases and J 4 bases, with 15 bases left between them. There are 14 residues in the CDR3. Germline assignment: CDR1 ENHRY and CDR2 SYGVKD. The DNA for the CDR3 is TGTGCCATCAGACCTAGACAGGAGCCCACTGAAGCTTTCTTT. Protein product: CAIRPRQEPTEAFF.

The chain uses TRBV21-1 and TRBJ2-3; the DNA was not compared with TRBD2, the D call given in the table. TRBV21-1 is labeled a pseudogene. CDR3 size: 11 residues. The CDR3 sequence is CASNPGDTQYF. The DNA for the CDR3 is TGTGCCAGCAATCCGGGAGATACGCAGTATTTT.

The rearrangement uses TRBV5-8 and TRBJ1-4; D not certain. Trimming shortened V by 0 bases and J by 8 bases, and 14 bases separated the two germline ends. Germline V gene sequence: CDR1 SGHTS, CDR2 YDEGEE. The CDR3 loop spans 15 amino acids. The CDR3 here is CASSLARRREEKLFF. CDR3 sequence (DNA): TGTGCCAGCAGCTTGGCCCGGCGGAGGGAGGAAAAACTGTTTTTT.

This clone was seen only a few times. V usage is TRBV9 and J usage is TRBJ2-1, with 9 bases matching TRBD1. The CDR3 contains 16 residues. V trimming: 4 bases; J trimming: 5 bases; junction bases outside the gene matches: 10. CDR1 SGDLS and CDR2 YYNGEE come from the germline V gene. CDR3 coding DNA: TGTGCCAGCAGCCGCGATCGGGACAGGGTGGACAATGAGCAGTTCTTC. Amino acid sequence: CASSRDRDRVDNEQFF.

The rearrangement links TRBV27 to TRBJ2-7, with D perhaps TRBD1 (6 bases). The CDR3 runs 17 residues. Trimming cost V 0 bases and J 4 bases, with 19 bases left between them. The V gene's germline CDR1 is MNHEY and CDR2 SMNVEV (reference sequence). The DNA of the CDR3 is TGTGCCAGCAGTTTATCGGGGGCAGGGATATTTTGGTACGAGCAGTACTTC. Translation: CASSLSGAGIFWYEQYF.

The CDR3 coding sequence is TGCGCCAGCAGTGAGTCAGGACAGGGGGCTTCTAGGTATGGCTACACCTTC. Translated: CASSESGQGASRYGYTF. This chain connects TRBV10-2 to TRBJ1-2, with 11 bases that match TRBD1. In germline, CDR1 is WSHSY, CDR2 SAAADI. V was clipped by 0 bases and J by 5 bases; unmatched bases: 8. The CDR3 covers 17 residues.

The gene calls are TRBV6-5 and TRBJ1-6; D is unresolved. The germline V gene encodes CDR1 MNHEY and CDR2 SVGAGI. The CDR3 has 15 amino acids. V was pared by 6 bases and J by 0 bases, with 9 bases between. CDR3 coding DNA: TGTGCCAGCAGCTCAAGGAGCTCCTATAATTCACCCCTCCACTTT. It encodes CASSSRSSYNSPLHF.

The chain combines TRBV4-2 with TRBJ2-2, with D unresolved. Germline CDR1 reads LGHNA; CDR2 reads YNFKEQ. There are 14 residues in the CDR3. V was clipped by 0 bases and J by 5 bases, with 7 bases between them. CDR3 sequence: CASSQEEQTGELFF. The CDR3 nucleotides read TGTGCCAGCAGCCAAGAAGAACAGACCGGGGAGCTGTTTTTT.

This clone showed up just a few times. J is TRBJ1-1 and V is TRBV15; D remains ambiguous. Germline V gene data show CDR1 as LNHNV and CDR2 as YYDKDF (reference sequence). This CDR3 region has 13 residues. V lost 0 bases, J lost 3 bases, and 5 bases lay in between. Here the CDR3 reads CATSRDFDTEAFF. Here the CDR3 DNA reads TGTGCCACCAGCAGAGACTTTGACACTGAAGCTTTCTTT. Variable domain in full (rest from reference TRBV15 and TRBJ1-1): DAMVIQNPRYQVTQFGKPVTLSCSQTLNHNVMYWYQQKSSQAPKLLFHYYDKDFNNEADTPDNFQSRRPNTSFCFLDIRSPGLGDTAMYLCATSRDFDTEAFFGQGTRLTVV.

The rearrangement links TRBV13 to TRBJ2-5, with a tentative D call TRBD1 (6 bases). Trimming pared 0 bases from V and 1 base from J, leaving 6 bases between. This CDR3 contains 14 residues. CDR1 and CDR2 from the germline V gene are PRHDT and FYEKMQ (reference sequence). The CDR3 loop is CASSLGQGQETQYF. The CDR3, as DNA: TGTGCCAGCAGCTTAGGACAGGGCCAAGAGACCCAGTACTTC.

The rearrangement joins TRBV5-1 to TRBJ2-2; D possibly corresponds to TRBD1 (5 bases). The CDR3 runs to 17 residues. Germline lookup yields CDR1 SGHRS and CDR2 YFSETQ. Trimming took off 0 bases at V and 4 bases at J, with 16 bases between the two ends. The CDR3 bases are TGCGCCAGCAGCTTGGGCCGTAGCAGGGTACGCACCGGGGAGCTGTTTTTT. This encodes CASSLGRSRVRTGELFF.

The chain joins TRBV2 to TRBJ1-1; a weak D match, TRBD1 (5 bases). The CDR3 runs 11 residues. Germline CDR1 SNHLY, CDR2 FYNNEI. Trimming shortened V by 6 bases and J by 7 bases, and 9 bases separated the two germline ends. CDR3: CASRQGIEAFF. The DNA for the CDR3 is TGTGCCAGCAGGCAGGGTATTGAAGCTTTCTTT. Full variable domain (missing parts from reference TRBV2 and TRBJ1-1): EPEVTQTPSHQVTQMGQEVILRCVPISNHLYFYWYRQILGQKVEFLVSFYNNEISEKSEIFDDQFSVERPDGSNFTLKIRSTKLEDSAMYFCASRQGIEAFFGQGTRLTVV.

J is TRBJ2-5 and V is TRBV30; 10 nucleotides match TRBD1. Germline assignment: CDR1 GTSNPN and CDR2 SVGIG (reference sequence). With V trimmed by 1 base and J by 5 bases, 10 bases remained unmatched. The CDR3 has 16 amino acids. The CDR3 sequence: CAWSAGDRGLGETQYF. CDR3 nucleotide sequence: TGTGCCTGGAGTGCCGGTGACAGGGGGCTAGGGGAGACCCAGTACTTC.

The CDR3 sequence: CAIRTGVNGELFF. CDR3 nucleotide sequence: TGTGCCATCAGGACAGGGGTTAACGGGGAGCTGTTTTTT. The chain combines TRBV6-5 with TRBJ2-2; 9 bases agree with TRBD1. Germline trimming cut 10 bases from V and 7 bases from J; bases unmatched to any gene: 7. This CDR3 region has 13 residues. Germline CDR1 reads MNHEY; CDR2 reads SVGAGI.

This clone was recorded only once. As DNA, the CDR3 is TGTGCCAGCAGCGCCGGGACAGGGGCTCGAAGGCAGTTCTTC. Amino acids: CASSAGTGARRQFF. The chain couples TRBV5-5 to TRBJ2-1; TRBD1 agrees at 10 bases. Trimming at V came to 4 bases and at J to 12 bases, leaving 10 bases not matched to a gene. CDR3 length: 14 amino acids. Germline V gene sequence: CDR1 SGHKS, CDR2 YYEKEE (reference sequence).

The chain carries TRBV28 and TRBJ1-5, with 7 bases matching TRBD1. Looked up from germline, CDR1 is MDHEN and CDR2 is SYDVKM. Unmatched junction bases numbered 5, after V lost 3 bases and J lost 0 bases. This CDR3 has 16 amino acids. CDR3 protein: CASSFRNRGSNQPQHF. The CDR3, as DNA: TGTGCCAGCAGTTTCCGAAACAGGGGTAGCAATCAGCCCCAGCATTTT. Looking up the rest from reference TRBV28 and TRBJ1-5 gives the full variable domain: DVKVTQSSRYLVKRTGEKVFLECVQDMDHENMFWYRQDPGLGLRLIYFSYDVKMKEKGDIPEGYSVSREKKERFSLILESASTNQTSMYLCASSFRNRGSNQPQHFGDGTRLSIL.

A remark on this clone: This sample includes further DNA sequences coding for the same CDR3. This chain uses TRBV27 with TRBJ1-1, with no clear D. The CDR3 is 12 amino acids. The V end lost 3 bases, the J end lost 11 bases, and 13 bases lay between the germline ends. Germline V lookup: CDR1 MNHEY, CDR2 SMNVEV (reference sequence). The DNA for the CDR3 is TGTGCCAGCAGTTTGGGAGGCGGGGAGGCTTTCTTT. It yields the protein CASSLGGGEAFF.

This rearrangement joins TRBV5-1 to TRBJ2-3, with 9 bases lining up with TRBD2. Trimming cost V 0 bases and J 1 base; bases outside gene matches: 3. Looked up from germline, CDR1 is SGHRS and CDR2 is YFSETQ. The CDR3 has 16 residues. CDR3 bases: TGCGCCAGCAGCTTGGAGCCTAGCGGGGGCACAGATACGCAGTATTTT. It is translated as CASSLEPSGGTDTQYF.

The chain is built from TRBV5-1 and TRBJ2-5, with 11 bases that match TRBD1. The CDR3 is made up of 16 amino acids. V shed 4 bases and J 3 bases; nucleotides not matched to a gene: 8. Germline CDR1 is SGHRS and CDR2 is YFSETQ. The CDR3: CASSTSWTGGKETQYF. CDR3 in DNA: TGCGCCAGCAGCACCAGCTGGACAGGGGGCAAAGAGACCCAGTACTTC.

The V call is TRBV30, the J call TRBJ1-2; 7 bases map to TRBD1. Germline V CDR1 and CDR2: GTSNPN, SVGIG (reference sequence). The CDR3 runs 11 residues. V shed 5 bases, J shed 8 bases, and the junction held 5 bases outside the gene matches. Here the CDR3 reads CAWLTGSGYTF. The CDR3 nucleotides read TGTGCCTGGCTGACAGGGTCCGGCTACACCTTC.

V is TRBV7-9 and J is TRBJ1-1; weak D call: TRBD1 (6 bases). V was cut by 4 bases and J by 5 bases, with 8 bases left in between. The CDR3 covers 12 residues. CDR1 SEHNR and CDR2 FQNEAQ come from the germline V gene (reference sequence). CDR3 sequence reads: CASSWGTTEAFF. CDR3 sequence (DNA): TGTGCCAGCAGCTGGGGGACAACTGAAGCTTTCTTT.

The chain carries TRBV29-1 and TRBJ2-6; 8 bases map to TRBD2. Germline lookup yields CDR1 SQVTM and CDR2 ANQGSEA. This CDR3 comprises 19 residues. The V segment lost 1 base and the J segment 4 bases; nucleotides outside the gene matches: 15. The CDR3 nucleotides read TGCAGCGTTGAAGGGGGGGGTAGCGGGGAGCAATTGGGGGCCAACGTCCTGACTTTC. Its translation: CSVEGGGSGEQLGANVLTF.